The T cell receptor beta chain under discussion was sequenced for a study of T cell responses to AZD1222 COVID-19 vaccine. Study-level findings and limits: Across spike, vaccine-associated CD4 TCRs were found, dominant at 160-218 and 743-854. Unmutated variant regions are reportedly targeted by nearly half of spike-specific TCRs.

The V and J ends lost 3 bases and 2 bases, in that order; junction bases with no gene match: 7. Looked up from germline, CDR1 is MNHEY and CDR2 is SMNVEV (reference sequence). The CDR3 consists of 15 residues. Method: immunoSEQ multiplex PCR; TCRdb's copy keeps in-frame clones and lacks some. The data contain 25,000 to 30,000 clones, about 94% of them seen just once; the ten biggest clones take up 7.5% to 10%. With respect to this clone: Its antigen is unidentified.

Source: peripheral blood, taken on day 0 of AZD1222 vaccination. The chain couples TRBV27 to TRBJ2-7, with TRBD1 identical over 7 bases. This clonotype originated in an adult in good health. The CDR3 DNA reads TGTGCCAGCAGTTTTTTAGGGCAGGGGGCCTACGAGCAGTACTTC. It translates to CASSFLGQGAYEQYF.